Following are 2 T cell receptor beta chains from one sample sequenced in a study of OX40 agonist ivuxolimab in advanced cancers. Repertoires were generated with immunoSEQ multiplex PCR, while TCRdb's copy carries only in-frame clones and drops some. The table has about 60,000 clones, roughly 90% seen once; the top ten hold 5.5% to 8.5%. Material: CD4+ or CD8+ T cells sorted from blood, obtained in a trial of the OX40 agonist ivuxolimab. Every receptor here comes from an adult with an advanced solid tumor such as melanoma, head and neck, liver or kidney cancer.

The CDR3 protein is CASSYVGRGYTF. The DNA of the CDR3 is TGTGCCAGCAGCTACGTAGGGCGGGGCTACACCTTC. The chain couples TRBV5-6 to TRBJ1-2; D gene uncertain. The CDR3 contains 12 residues. Germline V lookup: CDR1 SGHDT, CDR2 YYEEEE. V was shortened by 3 bases and J by 8 bases, with 11 bases between the two germline ends.

The V and J genes are TRBV2 and TRBJ2-5; D unresolved. CDR1 is SNHLY and CDR2 is FYNNEI in the germline V gene. V lost 3 bases, J lost 5 bases, and 7 bases lay in between. The CDR3 runs to 12 residues. CDR3 DNA: TGTGCCAGCAGTGATTTACGGGAGACCCAGTACTTC. Translated: CASSDLRETQYF.